A single sample is the source of the 14 T cell receptor beta chains below, sequenced in a study of Tregs in tolerant kidney transplant recipients. Produced via immunoSEQ multiplex PCR; TCRdb's table is partial and in-frame only. In all, the sample yields some 52,000 clones. Sample: CD4+ T cells from blood, taken before the transplant. The receptors here all came from a human donor who received a combined kidney and bone marrow transplant.

The CDR3 here is CASSLEVGGHGYTF. Partial CDR3 DNA: TGTGCCAGCAGCTTAGAGGTAGGGGGCCATGGC. This chain connects TRBV7-2 to TRBJ1-2, with 7 bases that match TRBD1. The read stops 3 residues short of the end of the CDR3; the missing end is completed from the germline J gene. Germline CDR1 is SGHTA and CDR2 is FQGNSA. J was trimmed by 6 bases and V by 1 base; bases with no gene match: 5. The CDR3 extends over 14 amino acids. The variable domain in full, with the rest retrieved from reference TRBV7-2 and TRBJ1-2, is GAGVSQSPSNKVTEKGKDVELRCDPISGHTALYWYRQSLGQGLEFLIYFQGNSAPDKSGLPSDRFSAERTGGSVSTLTIQRTQQEDSAVYLCASSLEVGGHGYTFGSGTRLTVV.

About this clone itself: The read ends 3 residues early relative to the CDR3; the germline J gene fills the gap. The chain employs TRBV7-9 and TRBJ1-3; 8 nucleotides align to TRBD1. This CDR3 is 14 amino acids long. The germline CDR1 and CDR2 sequences are SEHNR and FQNEAQ (reference sequence). After removal of 5 bases from V and 4 bases from J, the junction contained 4 bases not matched to a gene. The CDR3 bases that were read are TGTGCCAGCAGCCCGACAGGGGTCGGAAACACC. Translated, it gives CASSPTGVGNT. From start to end, the CDR3 is CASSPTGVGNTIYF.

A note on this clone: The read ends 3 residues shy of where the CDR3 ends; the end is completed using the germline J gene. This chain joins TRBV18 and TRBJ2-7; the match to TRBD2 covers 9 bases. The ends lost 3 bases at V and 3 bases at J; junction bases unmatched: 6. Germline assignment: CDR1 KGHSH and CDR2 LQKENI. The CDR3 spans 15 residues. The part of the CDR3 DNA that was read is TGTGCCAGCTCACCCGGGACTAGCAGTTACTACGAG. Its protein product is CASSPGTSSYYE. The whole CDR3 protein reads CASSPGTSSYYEQYF.

In the case of this clone: The observed sequence ends 3 residues before the CDR3 terminus, with the missing tail filled in from the germline J gene. The chain is built from TRBV7-9 and TRBJ2-1, with 8 bases aligning to TRBD1. The germline gives CDR1 SEHNR, CDR2 FQNEAQ (reference sequence). The V gene end was trimmed by 5 bases and the J gene end by 8 bases; junction bases not matched to a gene: 11. CDR3 length: 15 amino acids. The CDR3 DNA, read in part, is TGTGCCAGCAGCCTCGACAGGGGAAGTCTTGATGAG. This gives the protein CASSLDRGSLDE. The whole CDR3 protein reads CASSLDRGSLDEQFF.

As for this clone: The read stops 3 residues short of the end of the CDR3; the missing end is completed from the germline J gene. The chain combines TRBV7-1 with TRBJ1-1, with 7 positions matching TRBD1. TRBV7-1 counts as an open reading frame of uncertain function. The CDR3 runs 20 residues. V shed 3 bases, J shed 3 bases, and the junction held 22 bases outside the gene matches. The CDR3 DNA, read in part, is TGTGCCAGCAGCTCCCTTCCAGGCTCAGGGGGTGAGTATCTGGACACTGAA. Encoded protein: CASSSLPGSGGEYLDTE. The entire CDR3 protein is CASSSLPGSGGEYLDTEAFF.

Worth noting for this clone: The read is 3 residues too short to cover the CDR3 end, so that end is filled in from the germline J gene. J is TRBJ2-2 and V is TRBV19; D perhaps matches TRBD2 (6 bases). CDR3 length equals 14 residues. The germline V and J ends were trimmed by 5 bases and 6 bases, with 13 bases remaining between them. Germline V gene data show CDR1 as LNHDA and CDR2 as SQIVND (reference sequence). The chain's CDR3 is CASSQEGAAGELFF. The sequenced CDR3 bases are TGTGCCAGTAGTCAGGAGGGAGCGGCCGGGGAG. Supplemented by reference TRBV19 and TRBJ2-2, the full variable domain reads DGGITQSPKYLFRKEGQNVTLSCEQNLNHDAMYWYRQDPGQGLRLIYYSQIVNDFQKGDIAEGYSVSREKKESFPLTVTSAQKNPTAFYLCASSQEGAAGELFFGEGSRLTVL.

Points on this clone: The read finishes 3 residues shy of the CDR3 end, and the germline J gene is used to complete it. This chain uses TRBV4-1 with TRBJ2-3; perhaps TRBD1 as D (5 bases). The CDR3 loop spans 15 amino acids. Trimming cost V 1 base and J 1 base, with 9 bases left between them. Germline loops: CDR1 MGHRA, CDR2 YSYEKL. This CDR3 reads CASSQGGRGTDTQYF. Partial CDR3 DNA: TGCGCCAGCAGCCAAGGCGGCAGGGGCACAGATACG.

Of note for this clone: The CDR3 end falls 3 residues outside the read, so it is completed with the germline J gene. This chain connects TRBV20-1 to TRBJ1-4; TRBD1 aligns across 8 bases. The germline V gene encodes CDR1 DFQATT and CDR2 SNEGSKA (reference sequence). CDR3 size: 16 residues. V gave up 0 bases and J gave up 10 bases; unmatched junction bases: 13. The DNA read from the CDR3 is TGCAGTGCTAGAGATAAAATAGGACAGGGACGTGGAAAA. This gives the protein CSARDKIGQGRGK. The CDR3 in full is CSARDKIGQGRGKLFF.

As concerns this clone: The missing CDR3 end, 3 residues past where the read stops, is filled in from the germline J gene. The chain uses TRBV5-1 and TRBJ2-3; 12 bases fit TRBD2. Germline loops: CDR1 SGHRS, CDR2 YFSETQ. CDR3 size: 15 residues. V dropped 6 bases and J dropped 2; count of bases not matched to a gene: 4. The CDR3 protein is CASIPSGGATDTQYF. The sequenced CDR3 bases are TGCGCCAGCATCCCTAGCGGGGGGGCCACAGATACG.

Concerning this clone: The read terminates 3 residues before the CDR3 end, so the remaining end is supplied by the germline J gene. This rearrangement joins TRBV20-1 to TRBJ2-3; D is perhaps TRBD2 (6 bases). This CDR3 region has 15 residues. Germline-derived CDR1 and CDR2 are DFQATT and SNEGSKA (reference sequence). V lost 4 bases to trimming and J lost 4 bases, with 18 bases between them. CDR3: CSATRAAGSADTQYF. The part of the CDR3 DNA that was read is TGCAGTGCTACCCGGGCCGCGGGGTCCGCAGATACG.

With regard to this clone: The CDR3 extends 3 residues past the end of the read, so its final part is completed from the germline J gene. This chain joins TRBV7-9 and TRBJ2-7; 12 bases are a match to TRBD1. Germline CDR1 and CDR2: SEHNR and FQNEAQ (reference sequence). CDR3 size: 14 residues. Trimming at V came to 3 bases and at J to 5 bases, leaving 2 bases not matched to a gene. CDR3 in amino acids: CASSFGTGGDEQYF. Partial CDR3 DNA: TGTGCCAGCAGCTTTGGGACAGGGGGCGACGAG.

About this clone itself: The sequenced fragment ends 3 residues before the CDR3 boundary, so the rest is inferred from the germline J gene. The chain combines TRBV5-5 with TRBJ1-4; D gene ambiguous. The CDR3 runs 15 residues. V was pared by 4 bases and J by 3 bases, with 13 bases between. Germline V gives CDR1 SGHKS, CDR2 YYEKEE (reference sequence). CDR3 residues: CASSLSRPPNEKLFF. CDR3 DNA, as far as it was read: TGTGCCAGCAGCCTGAGCAGGCCCCCTAATGAAAAA.

With respect to this clone: The read gets to within 3 residues of the CDR3 end, and the germline J gene fills in the rest. This chain uses TRBV5-1 with TRBJ2-3, with 10 bases identical to TRBD2. The CDR3 totals 15 residues. From germline, CDR1 is SGHRS and CDR2 YFSETQ. The J segment lost 5 bases and the V segment lost 4 bases, leaving 7 bases of the junction unmatched. CDR3 amino acids: CASSNGLAVEDTQYF. CDR3 bases read: TGCGCCAGCAGCAACGGACTAGCGGTTGAAGATACG.

With respect to this clone: The read terminates 3 residues before the CDR3 end, so the remaining end is supplied by the germline J gene. The chain links TRBV11-2 to TRBJ1-2; 9 nucleotides line up with TRBD1. The CDR3 consists of 14 residues. Per germline, CDR1 SGHAT and CDR2 FQNNGV. Losses at the gene ends were 3 bases for V and 6 bases for J; bases not matched to a gene: 5. CDR3 region: CASSFDRGDNGYTF. CDR3 DNA (partial): TGTGCCAGCAGCTTCGACAGGGGGGATAATGGC.